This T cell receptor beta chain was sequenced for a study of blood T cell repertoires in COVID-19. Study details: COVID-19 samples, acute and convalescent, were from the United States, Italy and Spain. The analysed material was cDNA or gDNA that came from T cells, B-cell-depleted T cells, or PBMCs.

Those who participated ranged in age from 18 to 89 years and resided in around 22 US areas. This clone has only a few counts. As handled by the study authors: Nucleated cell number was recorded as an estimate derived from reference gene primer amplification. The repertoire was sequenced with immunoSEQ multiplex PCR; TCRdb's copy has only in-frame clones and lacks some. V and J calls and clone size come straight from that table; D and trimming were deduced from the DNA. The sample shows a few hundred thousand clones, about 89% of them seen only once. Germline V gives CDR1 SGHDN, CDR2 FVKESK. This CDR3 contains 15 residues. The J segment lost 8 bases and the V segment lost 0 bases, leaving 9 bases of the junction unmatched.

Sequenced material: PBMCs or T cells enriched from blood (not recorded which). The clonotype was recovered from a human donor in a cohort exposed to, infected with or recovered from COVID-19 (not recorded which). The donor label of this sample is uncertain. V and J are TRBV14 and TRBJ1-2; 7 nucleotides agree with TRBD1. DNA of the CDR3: TGTGCCAGCAGCCAAGATTATCGGCAGGGGGGAGGCTACACCTTC. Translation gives CASSQDYRQGGGYTF.